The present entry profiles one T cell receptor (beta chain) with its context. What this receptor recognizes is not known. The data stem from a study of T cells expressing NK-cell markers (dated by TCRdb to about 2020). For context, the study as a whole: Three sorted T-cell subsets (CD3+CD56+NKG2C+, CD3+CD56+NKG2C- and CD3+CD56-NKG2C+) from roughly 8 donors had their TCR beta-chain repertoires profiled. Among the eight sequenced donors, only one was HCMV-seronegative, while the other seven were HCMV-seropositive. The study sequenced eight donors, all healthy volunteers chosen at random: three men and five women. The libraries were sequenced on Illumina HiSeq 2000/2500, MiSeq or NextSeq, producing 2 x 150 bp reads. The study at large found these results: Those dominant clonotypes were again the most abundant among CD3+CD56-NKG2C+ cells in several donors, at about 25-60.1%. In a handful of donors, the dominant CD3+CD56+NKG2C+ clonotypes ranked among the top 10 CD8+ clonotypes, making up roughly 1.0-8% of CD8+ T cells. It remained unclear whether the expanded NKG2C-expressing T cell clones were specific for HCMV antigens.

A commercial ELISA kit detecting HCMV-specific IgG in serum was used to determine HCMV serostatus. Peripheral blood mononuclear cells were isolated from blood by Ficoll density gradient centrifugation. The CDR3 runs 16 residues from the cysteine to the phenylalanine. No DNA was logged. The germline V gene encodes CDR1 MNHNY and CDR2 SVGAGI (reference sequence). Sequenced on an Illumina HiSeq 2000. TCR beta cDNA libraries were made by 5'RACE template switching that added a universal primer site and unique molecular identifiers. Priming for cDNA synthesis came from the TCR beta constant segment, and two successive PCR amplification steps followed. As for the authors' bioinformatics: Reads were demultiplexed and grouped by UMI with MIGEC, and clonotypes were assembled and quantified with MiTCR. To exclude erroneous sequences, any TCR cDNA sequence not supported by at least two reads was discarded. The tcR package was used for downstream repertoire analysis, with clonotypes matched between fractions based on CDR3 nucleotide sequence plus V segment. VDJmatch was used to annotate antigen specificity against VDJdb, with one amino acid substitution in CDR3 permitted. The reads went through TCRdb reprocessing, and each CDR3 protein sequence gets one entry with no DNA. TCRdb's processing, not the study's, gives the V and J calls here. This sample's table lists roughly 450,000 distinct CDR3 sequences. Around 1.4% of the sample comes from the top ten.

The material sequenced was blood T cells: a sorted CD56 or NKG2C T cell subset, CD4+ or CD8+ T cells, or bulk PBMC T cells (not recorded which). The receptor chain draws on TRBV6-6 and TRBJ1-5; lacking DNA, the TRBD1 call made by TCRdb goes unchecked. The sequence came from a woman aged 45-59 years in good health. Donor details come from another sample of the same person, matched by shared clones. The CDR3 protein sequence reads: CASSYGRDRSARSQHF.